This T cell receptor beta chain was profiled in a study of blood T cells in healthy people across ages. Study-wide findings and caveats: It was held that diversity estimates obtained from one million T cells represented underestimates.

Using a J-beta primer mix together with a sample-barcoded 5' primer, a second PCR was run for roughly 7 to 12 cycles. TCRdb re-called the 5' RACE reads with MiXCR, one entry per CDR3 protein. The profile covers 1.2 million to 1.5 million distinct CDR3 sequences, with roughly 64% appearing a single time and roughly 7% taken by the ten largest. The CDR3 extends over 12 amino acids. Each donor had 7.5 to 10 milliliters of peripheral blood drawn. On this clonotype itself: Its antigen is undetermined. An end of the junction does not agree with germline; a read error may underlie this.

The specimen was blood. The sequence derives from a man aged 18-30 years in good health. This sequence joins TRBV12-3 or TRBV12-4 and TRBJ2-1; D is ambiguous. In DNA form, the CDR3 reads TGTGCCAGCAGCCGGACCGACAATGAGCAGTTATTC. Translated, it gives CASSRTDNEQLF.